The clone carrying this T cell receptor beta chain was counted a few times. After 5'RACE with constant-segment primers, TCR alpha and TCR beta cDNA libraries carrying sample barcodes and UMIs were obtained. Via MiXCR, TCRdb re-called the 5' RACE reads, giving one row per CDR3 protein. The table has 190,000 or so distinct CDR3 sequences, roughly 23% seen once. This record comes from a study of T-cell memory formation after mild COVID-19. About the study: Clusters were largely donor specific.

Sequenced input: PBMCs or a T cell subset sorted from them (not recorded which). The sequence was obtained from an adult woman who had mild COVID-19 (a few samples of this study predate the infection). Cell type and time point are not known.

The CDR3 here is CASSPPNPRDREETQYF. CDR3 nucleotide sequence: TGTGCCAGCAGTCCTCCCAACCCCCGGGACAGAGAAGAGACCCAGTACTTC. The chain carries TRBV6-6 and TRBJ2-5; 7 bases fit TRBD1. Germline trimming cut 5 bases from V and 3 bases from J; bases unmatched to any gene: 15. Germline V gives CDR1 MNHNY, CDR2 SVGAGI (reference sequence). The CDR3 covers 17 residues.